The 18 T cell receptor beta chains below all came from one sample that was sequenced in a study of blood T cell repertoires in COVID-19. The protocol was immunoSEQ multiplex PCR, while the TCRdb copy is restricted to in-frame clones and leaves out a portion. This sample has some 520,000 clones, with 85% to 90% found just once. The sample comprised peripheral blood. The receptor set was obtained from a man aged 18 to 35 with COVID-19, enrolled during active disease.

Worth noting for this clone: One end of the junction is discordant with germline, which a read error may explain. This chain connects TRBV7-7 to TRBJ2-3; 7 positions agree with TRBD1. Germline CDR1 and CDR2: SSHAT and FNYEAQ (reference sequence). The CDR3 has 15 amino acids. CDR3 region: CASSRTGYSTDTQYF. The CDR3 DNA reads as TGTGCTAGCAGCCGGACAGGCTATAGCACAGATACGCAGTATTTT.

The J gene is TRBJ2-2, the V gene TRBV6-1; D gene unclear. V was trimmed by 2 bases and J by 5 bases, leaving 9 bases between them. Germline CDR1 MNHNS, CDR2 SASEGT. The CDR3 extends over 14 amino acids. In nucleotides, the CDR3 is TGTGCCAGCAGTGAAATCAGGTCGACCGGGGAGCTGTTTTTT. As protein: CASSEIRSTGELFF.

The J gene is TRBJ2-1, the V gene TRBV19; 8 bases are a match to TRBD2. The length of the CDR3 is 13 residues. Germline V gives CDR1 LNHDA, CDR2 SQIVND (reference sequence). With 5 bases clipped from V and 7 bases from J, the junction kept 4 bases outside the gene matches. CDR3 sequence reads: CASSSTSGNEQFF. CDR3 DNA: TGTGCCAGTAGTTCAACTAGCGGAAATGAGCAGTTCTTC.

The genes are TRBV7-9 and TRBJ2-7, with D possibly being TRBD2 (5 bases). The CDR3 totals 14 residues. Germline assignment: CDR1 SEHNR and CDR2 FQNEAQ (reference sequence). V was trimmed by 1 base and J by 9 bases, leaving 16 bases between them. The CDR3 protein is CASSLVGPREGQYF. The CDR3 nucleotides are TGTGCCAGCAGCTTAGTGGGTCCAAGAGAGGGGCAGTACTTC.

This chain joins TRBV19 and TRBJ1-6, with 9 positions matching TRBD1. V shed 6 bases, J shed 12 bases, and the junction held 6 bases outside the gene matches. CDR3 size: 13 residues. Per the germline V gene, CDR1 is LNHDA and CDR2 is SQIVND (reference sequence). CDR3 sequence: CASSGTGQLPLHF. As DNA, the CDR3 is TGTGCCAGTAGCGGGACAGGGCAGTTACCCCTCCACTTT.

The chain has TRBV7-8 and TRBJ2-1; the match to TRBD1 covers 8 bases. The CDR3 covers 17 residues. The germline gives CDR1 SGHVS, CDR2 FQNEAQ. J lost 6 bases, V lost 0 bases, and 10 bases had no gene match. This CDR3 is CASSLARAGGAPNEQFF. DNA of the CDR3: TGTGCCAGCAGCTTAGCTCGGGCAGGGGGCGCTCCCAATGAGCAGTTCTTC.

V is TRBV7-9 and J is TRBJ2-5; TRBD1 is a possible D gene (6 bases). Germline CDR1 is SEHNR and CDR2 is FQNEAQ (reference sequence). The CDR3 length is 14 residues. Trimming stripped 2 bases from V and 5 bases from J, with 12 bases between. CDR3 coding DNA: TGTGCCAGCAGCTTAAATCAGGGGCTGGAGACCCAGTACTTC. Amino acids: CASSLNQGLETQYF.

This chain joins TRBV13 and TRBJ1-4; tentatively, D is TRBD1 (6 bases). The ends were cut back, 4 bases at V and 2 bases at J, with 20 bases in the middle. The CDR3 spans 18 residues. Germline values: CDR1 PRHDT, CDR2 FYEKMQ (reference sequence). CDR3 coding DNA: TGTGCCAGCAGCTCCCGAGGGGGTGGTACAGCCACTAATGAAAAACTGTTTTTT. This encodes CASSSRGGGTATNEKLFF.

The chain recombines TRBV27 with TRBJ2-7, with TRBD2 matching 8 bases. Germline trimming cut 4 bases from V and 3 bases from J; bases unmatched to any gene: 8. This CDR3 region has 15 residues. Germline V CDR1 and CDR2: MNHEY, SMNVEV (reference sequence). The CDR3 region has the DNA TGTGCCAGCAGTTACCGTAGCGGGATGATCTACGAGCAGTACTTC. Its translation is CASSYRSGMIYEQYF.

The gene calls are TRBV19 and TRBJ1-3; the match to TRBD1 covers 7 bases. V lost 6 bases and J lost 0; bases outside the gene matches: 8. The CDR3 has 16 amino acids. Germline assignment: CDR1 LNHDA and CDR2 SQIVND (reference sequence). The CDR3 coding sequence is TGTGCCAGTAGCAACCGGACAGGTATCTCTGGAAACACCATATATTTT. Protein product: CASSNRTGISGNTIYF.

This sequence joins TRBV11-3 and TRBJ2-1, with TRBD2 identical over 16 bases. Germline values: CDR1 SGHNT, CDR2 YENEEA. The junction had 2 bases not matched to a gene; V was cut back by 3 bases and J by 9 bases. The CDR3 length is 15 residues. The CDR3, as DNA: TGTGCCAGCAGCTTGGGACTAGCGGGAGGGCTTGAGCAGTTCTTC. It specifies CASSLGLAGGLEQFF.

Only one count was recorded for this clone. V and J are TRBV7-9 and TRBJ2-3, with TRBD2 matching over 7 bases. Germline loops: CDR1 SEHNR, CDR2 FQNEAQ (reference sequence). The CDR3 is 15 amino acids. Losses at the gene ends were 1 base for V and 2 bases for J; bases not matched to a gene: 3. The chain's CDR3 is CASSLVGGNTDTQYF. Written as DNA, the CDR3 is TGTGCCAGCAGCTTAGTGGGGGGGAACACAGATACGCAGTATTTT.

J is TRBJ2-7 and V is TRBV11-2, with TRBD2 identical over 12 bases. Germline values: CDR1 SGHAT, CDR2 FQNNGV. The CDR3 totals 18 residues. Trimming at V came to 2 bases and at J to 5 bases, leaving 13 bases not matched to a gene. CDR3 bases: TGTGCCAGCAGCTTACTAGCGGGGGGGCGTTTAATATTCGACGAGCAGTACTTC. Protein: CASSLLAGGRLIFDEQYF.

V usage is TRBV6-1 and J usage is TRBJ2-4; 7 nucleotides match TRBD1. The V gene end was trimmed by 2 bases and the J gene end by 6 bases; junction bases not matched to a gene: 19. The length of the CDR3 is 19 residues. Germline CDR1 is MNHNS and CDR2 is SASEGT. The CDR3 spells CASSERRGTAFKLGNIQYF. The CDR3 DNA follows: TGTGCCAGCAGTGAACGGAGAGGGACAGCCTTTAAACTAGGAAACATTCAGTACTTC.

This clone was detected only once. The chain carries TRBV4-2 and TRBJ2-7; TRBD2 matches 8 bases. CDR1 is LGHNA, CDR2 YNFKEQ, per germline. The CDR3 runs 17 residues. Trimming removed 2 bases from V and 0 bases from J; junction bases left unmatched: 9. This CDR3 reads CASSQLGLAGSSYEQYF. Here the CDR3 DNA reads TGTGCCAGCAGCCAACTAGGTCTAGCGGGTAGCTCCTACGAGCAGTACTTC.

This rearrangement joins TRBV9 to TRBJ2-2; tentative D call: TRBD2 (5 bases). The CDR3 runs 17 residues. Germline V gene sequence: CDR1 SGDLS, CDR2 YYNGEE. V shed 0 bases and J shed 0 bases, with 12 bases lying between them. The CDR3 here is CASSVARAGPNTGELFF. The CDR3, as DNA: TGTGCCAGCAGCGTAGCGAGGGCCGGGCCGAACACCGGGGAGCTGTTTTTT.

The gene calls are TRBV3-1 (or the pseudogene TRBV3-2) and TRBJ2-2; possibly TRBD2 for D (5 bases). Per germline, CDR1 LGHDT and CDR2 YNNKEL (reference sequence). The V and J ends lost 8 bases and 1 base respectively, with 8 bases between them. This CDR3 is built from 13 residues. CDR3 protein: CASLAVNTGELFF. In DNA, the CDR3 is TGTGCCAGCCTAGCAGTGAACACCGGGGAGCTGTTTTTT.

About this clone: Relative to the germline gene, one junction end is altered; a read error may explain this. This chain connects TRBV6-5 to TRBJ2-7; D possibly corresponds to TRBD2 (6 bases). The CDR3 spans 13 residues. Germline values: CDR1 MNHEY, CDR2 SVGAGI. CDR3 loop: CASDGTLSSEQYF. The CDR3 DNA sequence: TGTGCCAGCGACGGGACTCTTTCCTCCGAGCAGTACTTC.